The 8 T cell receptor beta chains presented below share a single source sample, sequenced in a study of OX40 agonist ivuxolimab in advanced cancers. Assay used: immunoSEQ multiplex PCR; TCRdb lists only in-frame clones, some missing. The repertoire holds 50,000 to 85,000 clones, with about 90% as singletons. Sequences were derived from CD4+ or CD8+ T cells sorted from blood, sampled in a trial of the OX40 agonist ivuxolimab. These receptors were taken from an adult with an advanced solid tumor such as melanoma, head and neck, liver or kidney cancer.

In this sample, this clone turned up once. The V call is TRBV7-8, the J call TRBJ2-5; 13 bases match TRBD2. This CDR3 comprises 16 residues. V shed 1 base, J shed 4 bases, and the junction held 3 bases outside the gene matches. Germline loops: CDR1 SGHVS, CDR2 FQNEAQ. CDR3 region: CASSLVRTSGGETQYF. In DNA form, the CDR3 reads TGTGCCAGCAGCTTAGTGAGGACTAGCGGGGGAGAGACCCAGTACTTC.

The V gene is TRBV7-2, the J gene TRBJ2-7; 7 nucleotides match TRBD2. The germline V gene has CDR1 SGHTA and CDR2 FQGNSA. The CDR3 totals 16 residues. With 1 base clipped from V and 6 bases from J, the junction kept 12 bases outside the gene matches. The CDR3 DNA is TGTGCCAGCAGCTTAGTCTGGCGCGGGGGAAGTTTCGAGCAGTACTTC. This encodes CASSLVWRGGSFEQYF.

This chain connects TRBV19 to TRBJ1-2; 8 bases line up with TRBD1. This CDR3 comprises 15 residues. The germline CDR1 and CDR2 sequences are LNHDA and SQIVND (reference sequence). V shed 4 bases, J shed 2 bases, and the junction held 6 bases outside the gene matches. In DNA form, the CDR3 reads TGTGCCAGTAGTACGACAGGGGTACTAAACTATGGCTACACCTTC. Translation gives CASSTTGVLNYGYTF.

The CDR3: CATSRDAIRGESSYNEQFF. In nucleotides, the CDR3 is TGTGCCACCAGCAGAGATGCGATAAGAGGGGAAAGCTCCTACAATGAGCAGTTCTTC. V and J are TRBV15 and TRBJ2-1, with D perhaps being TRBD1 or TRBD2 (5 bases each). V was shortened by 0 bases and J by 0 bases, with 18 bases between the two germline ends. CDR3 length: 19 amino acids. Germline V gene sequence: CDR1 LNHNV, CDR2 YYDKDF (reference sequence).

The chain links TRBV27 to TRBJ1-6; D may be TRBD1 (5 bases). There are 14 residues in the CDR3. The germline V gene encodes CDR1 MNHEY and CDR2 SMNVEV (reference sequence). V was shortened by 6 bases and J by 6 bases, with 12 bases between the two germline ends. The CDR3 coding sequence is TGTGCCAGCAGACTAGGGGCAGTTAATTCACCCCTCCACTTT. Translating it yields CASRLGAVNSPLHF.

The chain links TRBV27 to TRBJ1-5; D gene unclear. Trimming stripped 1 base from V and 1 base from J, with 8 bases between. This CDR3 region has 15 residues. CDR1 MNHEY and CDR2 SMNVEV come from the germline V gene (reference sequence). CDR3 loop: CASSLYGRSNQPQHF. The CDR3 bases are TGTGCCAGCAGTTTATACGGTAGAAGCAATCAGCCCCAGCATTTT.

The chain uses TRBV7-2 and TRBJ2-3; 9 nucleotides line up with TRBD2. V lost 8 bases and J lost 2; bases outside the gene matches: 14. The germline V gene has CDR1 SGHTA and CDR2 FQGNSA. The CDR3 sequence is 17 residues long. CDR3 sequence: CASGASGAGGTTDTQYF. The CDR3 DNA is TGTGCCAGCGGAGCCTCGGGAGCGGGGGGAACCACAGATACGCAGTATTTT.

This clone appeared a few times. The chain recombines TRBV5-1 with TRBJ2-5; 12 bases agree with TRBD2. The CDR3 has 15 amino acids. Per the germline V gene, CDR1 is SGHRS and CDR2 is YFSETQ. After removal of 4 bases from V and 6 bases from J, the junction contained 7 bases not matched to a gene. The CDR3 DNA reads TGCGCCAGCAGCCCACTAGCGGGGGGCGGTAAGACCCAGTACTTC. Translating it yields CASSPLAGGGKTQYF. The entire variable domain, with the rest obtained from reference TRBV5-1 and TRBJ2-5, is as follows: KAGVTQTPRYLIKTRGQQVTLSCSPISGHRSVSWYQQTPGQGLQFLFEYFSETQRNKGNFPGRFSGRQFSNSRSEMNVSTLELGDSALYLCASSPLAGGGKTQYFGPGTRLLVL.